These T cell receptor beta chains were read from a single sample in a study of shared clonotypes between healthy human individuals. Using immunoSEQ multiplex PCR, the repertoire was profiled, and TCRdb retains in-frame clones only, with some absent. The sample consists of about 2 million clones, roughly 94% of them appearing once. Material: naive CD8+ T cells sorted from blood. These receptors all come from a man younger than 30 in good health. The CDR3 runs from the conserved cysteine through the conserved F or W. The D gene is left open where the match is weak. Size values are once, few and many counts, or a class for expanded clones, and some rows have none.

len: 15
j_gene: TRBJ2-7
d_gene: TRBD2
v_gene: TRBV11-2
abundance: .
CDR3nt: TGTGCCAGCAGCTTAGGGGACTACCTCTCCTACGAGCAGTACTTC
CDR3aa: CASSLGDYLSYEQYF

len: 13
j_gene: TRBJ1-2
d_gene: .
v_gene: TRBV14
abundance: .
CDR3nt: TGTGCCAGCAGCCAAGATTCCGGGATTGGCTACACCTTC
CDR3aa: CASSQDSGIGYTF

len: 16
j_gene: TRBJ2-1
d_gene: TRBD2
v_gene: TRBV4-1
abundance: .
CDR3nt: TGCGCCAGCAGCCAACAGAGCGGGAGTTTGCTCAATGAGCAGTTCTTC
CDR3aa: CASSQQSGSLLNEQFF

len: 15
j_gene: TRBJ2-7
d_gene: .
v_gene: TRBV2
abundance: .
CDR3nt: TGTGCCAGCAGTGAGGGAGAGAACTTCTCCTACGAGCAGTACTTC
CDR3aa: CASSEGENFSYEQYF

len: 16
j_gene: TRBJ2-4
d_gene: .
v_gene: TRBV7-9
abundance: .
CDR3nt: TGTGCCAGCAGCTTAGATTCGGGTCTAGCCAAAAACATTCAGTACTTC
CDR3aa: CASSLDSGLAKNIQYF

len: 14
j_gene: TRBJ1-1
d_gene: .
v_gene: TRBV6-1
abundance: .
CDR3nt: TGTGCCAGCAGTGATTTTGGTGGGGGGACTGAAGCTTTCTTT
CDR3aa: CASSDFGGGTEAFF

len: 14
j_gene: TRBJ1-2
d_gene: .
v_gene: TRBV4-1
abundance: .
CDR3nt: TGCGCCAGCAGCCAAGACAGTGCAGCGGAGGGCTACACCTTC
CDR3aa: CASSQDSAAEGYTF

len: 13
j_gene: TRBJ1-2
d_gene: .
v_gene: TRBV19
abundance: .
CDR3nt: TGTGCCAGTAGTATAGCGGCAGATTATGGCTACACCTTC
CDR3aa: CASSIAADYGYTF

len: 13
j_gene: TRBJ1-2
d_gene: .
v_gene: TRBV27
abundance: .
CDR3nt: TGTGCCAGCAGTTTATCGGGGAGGGATGGCTACACCTTC
CDR3aa: CASSLSGRDGYTF

len: 15
j_gene: TRBJ1-1
d_gene: .
v_gene: TRBV5-6
abundance: .
CDR3nt: TGTGCCAGCAGCTTGGCACAGGGTGGGAACACTGAAGCTTTCTTT
CDR3aa: CASSLAQGGNTEAFF

len: 15
j_gene: TRBJ2-2
d_gene: TRBD1
v_gene: TRBV7-8
abundance: .
CDR3nt: TGTGCCAGCAGCCGGGGACAGGGTGACACCGGGGAGCTGTTTTTT
CDR3aa: CASSRGQGDTGELFF

len: 14
j_gene: TRBJ1-1
d_gene: .
v_gene: TRBV6-5
abundance: .
CDR3nt: TGTGCCAGCAGTTACTCGGAGGGGGTTAGCGGAGCTTTCTTT
CDR3aa: CASSYSEGVSGAFF

len: 13
j_gene: TRBJ1-2
d_gene: .
v_gene: TRBV6-5
abundance: .
CDR3nt: TGTGCCAGCAGTTACTCGGGTGGGGATGGCTACACCTTC
CDR3aa: CASSYSGGDGYTF

len: 15
j_gene: TRBJ2-7
d_gene: .
v_gene: TRBV28
abundance: .
CDR3nt: TGTGCCAGCAGCCCTGAGGGAGCGGGCTCCTACGAGCAGTACTTC
CDR3aa: CASSPEGAGSYEQYF

len: 11
j_gene: TRBJ2-7
d_gene: .
v_gene: TRBV6-6
abundance: .
CDR3nt: TGTGCCAGCGGCAGCTCCTACGAGCAGTACTTC
CDR3aa: CASGSSYEQYF

len: 16
j_gene: TRBJ2-7
d_gene: .
v_gene: TRBV7-9
abundance: .
CDR3nt: TGTGCCAGCAGAGCCGATTTCGGGGTCCCCGACTACGAGCAGTACTTC
CDR3aa: CASRADFGVPDYEQYF

len: 17
j_gene: TRBJ1-4
d_gene: .
v_gene: TRBV5-1
abundance: .
CDR3nt: TGCGCCAGCAGCTGGATACAGGGACCGGTACTCAATGAAAAACTGTTTTTT
CDR3aa: CASSWIQGPVLNEKLFF

len: 13
j_gene: TRBJ1-6
d_gene: .
v_gene: TRBV6-5
abundance: .
CDR3nt: TGTGCCAGCAGTTGGGGGGAGGGTTCACCCCTCCACTTT
CDR3aa: CASSWGEGSPLHF

len: 19
j_gene: TRBJ2-7
d_gene: TRBD2
v_gene: TRBV7-9
abundance: .
CDR3nt: TGTGCCAGCAGCCTGCCGGGACTAGCGGGAGAGGCGCCCACCTGGGAGCAGTACTTC
CDR3aa: CASSLPGLAGEAPTWEQYF

len: 15
j_gene: TRBJ2-5
d_gene: .
v_gene: TRBV5-1
abundance: .
CDR3nt: TGCGCCAGCAGCTTGGAGGGGGGCCTCCAAGAGACCCAGTACTTC
CDR3aa: CASSLEGGLQETQYF

len: 17
j_gene: TRBJ2-3
d_gene: TRBD1
v_gene: TRBV5-6
abundance: .
CDR3nt: TGTGCCAGCAGTCACTTAATGAGGGACAGCCCCACAGATACGCAGTATTTT
CDR3aa: CASSHLMRDSPTDTQYF

len: 14
j_gene: TRBJ2-7
d_gene: .
v_gene: TRBV7-9
abundance: .
CDR3nt: TGTGCCAGCAGCTTATTGGGCAGGACCTACGAGCAGTACTTC
CDR3aa: CASSLLGRTYEQYF

len: 16
j_gene: TRBJ2-5
d_gene: TRBD2
v_gene: TRBV2
abundance: .
CDR3nt: TGTGCCAGCAGTGAATCGGTGATAGCGGGGAAAGAGACCCAGTACTTC
CDR3aa: CASSESVIAGKETQYF

len: 14
j_gene: TRBJ2-3
d_gene: TRBD1
v_gene: TRBV7-9
abundance: .
CDR3nt: TGTGCCAGCATTCCGGGACAGGGGTTAGATACGCAGTATTTT
CDR3aa: CASIPGQGLDTQYF

len: 13
j_gene: TRBJ2-7
d_gene: TRBD1
v_gene: TRBV2
abundance: .
CDR3nt: TGTGCCAGCAGTGAGGGGACAGTCTACGAGCAGTACTTC
CDR3aa: CASSEGTVYEQYF

len: 15
j_gene: TRBJ1-5
d_gene: .
v_gene: TRBV19
abundance: few
CDR3nt: TGTGCCAGTAGTATTGTGGCGGAGGGGAATCAGCCCCAGCATTTT
CDR3aa: CASSIVAEGNQPQHF

len: 14
j_gene: TRBJ1-4
d_gene: .
v_gene: TRBV15
abundance: .
CDR3nt: TGTGCCACCAGCAGGGACGGACTTAATGAAAAACTGTTTTTT
CDR3aa: CATSRDGLNEKLFF

len: 15
j_gene: TRBJ2-1
d_gene: TRBD1
v_gene: TRBV5-1
abundance: .
CDR3nt: TGCGCCAGCAGCAAGGGACAGGGTGGGCACAATGAGCAGTTCTTC
CDR3aa: CASSKGQGGHNEQFF

len: 14
j_gene: TRBJ2-2
d_gene: .
v_gene: TRBV27
abundance: .
CDR3nt: TGTGCCAGCAGTTTCACAGGGAACACCGGGGAGCTGTTTTTT
CDR3aa: CASSFTGNTGELFF

len: 12
j_gene: TRBJ2-7
d_gene: .
v_gene: TRBV13
abundance: .
CDR3nt: TGTGCCAGCAGCTTAGGAGTGGACGAGCAGTACTTC
CDR3aa: CASSLGVDEQYF

len: 12
j_gene: TRBJ2-2
d_gene: .
v_gene: TRBV27
abundance: .
CDR3nt: TGTGCCAGCGTGGAAGACGCCGGGGAGCTGTTTTTT
CDR3aa: CASVEDAGELFF

len: 18
j_gene: TRBJ1-5
d_gene: .
v_gene: TRBV5-1
abundance: .
CDR3nt: TGCGCCAGCAGCCCTTCATTTGGAGACAGCGATAGCAATCAGCCCCAGCATTTT
CDR3aa: CASSPSFGDSDSNQPQHF

len: 15
j_gene: TRBJ2-5
d_gene: .
v_gene: TRBV4-1
abundance: .
CDR3nt: TGCGCCAGCAGCCAAGAACCAGGGATGGAGGAGACCCAGTACTTC
CDR3aa: CASSQEPGMEETQYF

len: 17
j_gene: TRBJ1-6
d_gene: TRBD1
v_gene: TRBV19
abundance: few
CDR3nt: TGTGCCAGTAGTCCTCGGGACAGTAGCTCCTATAATTCACCCCTCCACTTT
CDR3aa: CASSPRDSSSYNSPLHF

len: 15
j_gene: TRBJ1-3
d_gene: TRBD1
v_gene: TRBV9
abundance: .
CDR3nt: TGTGCCAGCAGCGGACAGGGGCTAGCTGGAAACACCATATATTTT
CDR3aa: CASSGQGLAGNTIYF

len: 13
j_gene: TRBJ2-7
d_gene: .
v_gene: TRBV7-9
abundance: once
CDR3nt: TGTGCCAGCAGCCCAGGGGTAACCTACGAGCAGTACTTC
CDR3aa: CASSPGVTYEQYF

len: 16
j_gene: TRBJ2-5
d_gene: TRBD2
v_gene: TRBV5-1
abundance: .
CDR3nt: TGCGCCAGCAGCTTGGGACTAGCGGGAGGCGGGGAGACCCAGTACTTC
CDR3aa: CASSLGLAGGGETQYF

len: 14
j_gene: TRBJ2-1
d_gene: .
v_gene: TRBV6-1
abundance: .
CDR3nt: TGTGCCAGCAGCATAGATCGGGGGGCAGATGAGCAGTTCTTC
CDR3aa: CASSIDRGADEQFF

len: 15
j_gene: TRBJ2-1
d_gene: .
v_gene: TRBV4-1
abundance: .
CDR3nt: TGCGCCAGCAGCCCGAGCGCTCTTGGGTACAATGAGCAGTTCTTC
CDR3aa: CASSPSALGYNEQFF

len: 14
j_gene: TRBJ2-3
d_gene: .
v_gene: TRBV5-6
abundance: .
CDR3nt: TGTGCCAGCAGCTTTCTCGAGTCAGCAGATACGCAGTATTTT
CDR3aa: CASSFLESADTQYF

len: 16
j_gene: TRBJ2-3
d_gene: .
v_gene: TRBV4-1
abundance: .
CDR3nt: TGCGCCAGCAGCCATAACAGCGGATCGAACACAGATACGCAGTATTTT
CDR3aa: CASSHNSGSNTDTQYF

len: 15
j_gene: TRBJ2-5
d_gene: .
v_gene: TRBV7-9
abundance: .
CDR3nt: TGTGCCAGCAGCTCAGCCCGGGAGCCCCAAGAGACCCAGTACTTC
CDR3aa: CASSSAREPQETQYF

len: 14
j_gene: TRBJ2-2
d_gene: .
v_gene: TRBV10-2
abundance: .
CDR3nt: TGCGCCAGCGGACACTGGGGCCCTACCGGGGAGCTGTTTTTT
CDR3aa: CASGHWGPTGELFF

len: 15
j_gene: TRBJ1-4
d_gene: TRBD1
v_gene: TRBV6-5
abundance: .
CDR3nt: TGTGCCAGCAGTTTGACAGGGCCAACTAATGAAAAACTGTTTTTT
CDR3aa: CASSLTGPTNEKLFF

len: 13
j_gene: TRBJ1-1
d_gene: .
v_gene: TRBV18
abundance: .
CDR3nt: TGTGCCACCGCGGACAGTGAGAACACTGAAGCTTTCTTT
CDR3aa: CATADSENTEAFF

len: 14
j_gene: TRBJ2-7
d_gene: TRBD2
v_gene: TRBV28
abundance: .
CDR3nt: TGTGCCAGCAGCCTCCCACTAGCGGGAGGCGAGCAGTACTTC
CDR3aa: CASSLPLAGGEQYF

len: 17
j_gene: TRBJ2-5
d_gene: .
v_gene: TRBV4-1
abundance: .
CDR3nt: TGCGCCAGCAGCCTACTAGACGGGGGTCTGTACCAAGAGACCCAGTACTTC
CDR3aa: CASSLLDGGLYQETQYF

len: 17
j_gene: TRBJ2-1
d_gene: .
v_gene: TRBV7-9
abundance: .
CDR3nt: TGTGCCAGCAGCTTAGCGACTGTAGGATTACAACCCAATGAGCAGTTCTTC
CDR3aa: CASSLATVGLQPNEQFF

len: 17
j_gene: TRBJ2-7
d_gene: .
v_gene: TRBV11-2
abundance: .
CDR3nt: TGTGCCAGCAGCAGCGTGCCCGGGACAAAAAGTACCTACGAGCAGTACTTC
CDR3aa: CASSSVPGTKSTYEQYF

len: 13
j_gene: TRBJ1-1
d_gene: TRBD1
v_gene: TRBV27
abundance: .
CDR3nt: TGTGCCAGCAGAACAGGGGGCGCCGCTGAAGCTTTCTTT
CDR3aa: CASRTGGAAEAFF

len: 16
j_gene: TRBJ2-7
d_gene: .
v_gene: TRBV11-2
abundance: .
CDR3nt: TGTGCCAGCAGCCTCAGGGTTCGGGGAGTCGATATCGAGCAGTACTTC
CDR3aa: CASSLRVRGVDIEQYF

len: 13
j_gene: TRBJ1-2
d_gene: .
v_gene: TRBV9
abundance: once
CDR3nt: TGTGCCAGCAGCGTAGTAGAGGGGACGGACTACACCTTC
CDR3aa: CASSVVEGTDYTF

len: 14
j_gene: TRBJ1-1
d_gene: .
v_gene: TRBV4-3
abundance: .
CDR3nt: TGCGCCAGCAGCTACTTTAATGGCAACACTGAAGCTTTCTTT
CDR3aa: CASSYFNGNTEAFF

len: 12
j_gene: TRBJ2-1
d_gene: .
v_gene: TRBV10-2
abundance: once
CDR3nt: TGCGCCAGCAGTGAGGGAACCAATGAGCAGTTCTTC
CDR3aa: CASSEGTNEQFF